The 26 T cell receptor beta chains in this list originate from one sample, sequenced in a study of response to subunit inactivated influenza vaccine. TCRdb redid the calling of the RT-PCR reads with MiXCR, one entry per CDR3 protein. The sample carries 860,000 or so distinct CDR3 sequences, roughly 20% recorded once. The specimen was PBMCs from blood, collected around 5 days after vaccination. Receptor source: a middle-aged man who received an inactivated influenza vaccine.

The chain is built from TRBV29-1 and TRBJ2-5, with unresolved D. This CDR3 spans 14 amino acids. CDR1 and CDR2 (germline): SQVTM, ANQGSEA. The germline V and J ends were trimmed by 7 bases and 1 base, with 16 bases remaining between them. CDR3 sequence (DNA): TGCAGCGCCGGACGGACGGAACGCCAAGAGACCCAGTACTTC. Its protein is CSAGRTERQETQYF.

The chain links TRBV15 to TRBJ2-3; a possible D gene is TRBD2 (6 bases). Germline V lookup: CDR1 LNHNV, CDR2 YYDKDF (reference sequence). The CDR3 runs to 14 residues. Trimming cost V 6 bases and J 0 bases, with 10 bases left between them. The CDR3 bases are TGTGCCACCAGGATAAGCGGGAGCACAGATACGCAGTATTTT. As protein: CATRISGSTDTQYF.

The rearrangement joins TRBV12-3 or TRBV12-4 to TRBJ1-1; a weak D match, TRBD1 (6 bases). This CDR3 spans 11 amino acids. Trimming cost V 3 bases and J 11 bases, with 10 bases left between them. CDR3 residues: CASSLGAGAFF. The DNA of the CDR3 is TGTGCCAGCAGTTTGGGGGCAGGGGCTTTCTTT.

This clonotype turned up a few times. The chain joins TRBV5-6 to TRBJ2-1; D unclear. The CDR3 sequence is 13 residues long. Trimming stripped 3 bases from V and 7 bases from J, with 11 bases between. Germline CDR1 is SGHDT and CDR2 is YYEEEE. The chain's CDR3 is CASSWAGSNEQFF. CDR3 coding DNA: TGTGCCAGCAGCTGGGCAGGTAGTAATGAGCAGTTCTTC.

This clonotype was observed a handful of times. V and J are TRBV29-1 and TRBJ2-1; tentative D call: TRBD1 (5 bases). CDR1 SQVTM and CDR2 ANQGSEA come from the germline V gene. V dropped 2 bases and J dropped 2 bases, with 10 bases sitting between them. There are 14 residues in the CDR3. CDR3 sequence: CSVESRVTYNEQFF. CDR3 DNA: TGCAGCGTTGAATCCAGGGTCACCTACAATGAGCAGTTCTTC.

The chain has TRBV6-1 and TRBJ1-1; 10 bases agree with TRBD1. J was trimmed by 5 bases and V by 6 bases; bases with no gene match: 12. This CDR3 comprises 16 residues. Germline V lookup: CDR1 MNHNS, CDR2 SASEGT. CDR3 bases: TGTGCCAGCAGGACCGCCGGGACAGGGGTATATACTGAAGCTTTCTTT. Protein: CASRTAGTGVYTEAFF.

The rearrangement links TRBV20-1 to TRBJ2-7, with no clear D. This CDR3 has 13 amino acids. V shed 3 bases and J shed 2 bases, with 11 bases lying between them. Germline V gives CDR1 DFQATT, CDR2 SNEGSKA (reference sequence). CDR3 loop: CSARGVKAYEQYF. The CDR3 bases are TGCAGTGCTAGGGGCGTGAAGGCCTACGAGCAGTACTTC.

This clonotype has only a few counts. The chain is built from TRBV7-2 and TRBJ2-1; maybe TRBD2 (6 bases). The CDR3 totals 16 residues. Germline CDR1 is SGHTA and CDR2 is FQGNSA. Deletions cut 0 bases from V and 0 bases from J, with 9 bases between. CDR3 DNA sequence: TGTGCCAGCAGCTTAGCGGGACTGGTCTCCTACAATGAGCAGTTCTTC. Protein: CASSLAGLVSYNEQFF.

The chain links TRBV7-2 to TRBJ1-3, with D hard to call. The germline CDR1 and CDR2 sequences are SGHTA and FQGNSA. The CDR3 consists of 16 residues. V lost 1 base to trimming and J lost 4 bases, with 14 bases between them. The CDR3 DNA sequence: TGTGCCAGCAGCTTAGGAGGGCTGGGGAGAGGAAACACCATATATTTT. Encoded protein: CASSLGGLGRGNTIYF.

This chain links TRBV14 with TRBJ2-2; no definite D call. The germline V gene has CDR1 SGHDN and CDR2 FVKESK. There are 16 residues in the CDR3. Trimming left V 1 base short and J 7 bases short, with 16 bases between. CDR3 loop: CASSQVGFNANGELFF. CDR3 DNA: TGTGCCAGCAGCCAAGTCGGATTCAACGCAAACGGGGAGCTGTTTTTT.

This clonotype was counted between two and nine times. V usage is TRBV20-1 and J usage is TRBJ1-2; no definite D call. The V end was cut by 2 bases, the J end by 1 base, with 8 bases between. CDR1 and CDR2 (germline): DFQATT, SNEGSKA (reference sequence). The CDR3 runs 13 residues. As DNA, the CDR3 is TGCAGTGCTAGACAGTCTGTTAACTATGGCTACACCTTC. It encodes CSARQSVNYGYTF.

Only a few counts were recorded for this clonotype. The rearrangement joins TRBV6-5 to TRBJ1-2; perhaps TRBD1 as D (6 bases). The germline gives CDR1 MNHEY, CDR2 SVGAGI. V was pared by 0 bases and J by 2 bases, with 16 bases between. The CDR3 is 17 amino acids. The CDR3 DNA follows: TGTGCCAGCAGTTACTCGAATCTGGGGGCGGGAAACTATGGCTACACCTTC. This codes for CASSYSNLGAGNYGYTF.

This clonotype was detected only a few times. V and J are TRBV12-3 or TRBV12-4 and TRBJ1-2; no firm D call. The CDR3 runs 13 residues. V was pared by 3 bases and J by 8 bases, with 13 bases between. CDR3: CASSFTGVRGYTF. CDR3 DNA sequence: TGTGCCAGCAGTTTCACTGGGGTTCGGGGCTACACCTTC.

This clonotype has just a few counts. The rearrangement uses TRBV7-8 and TRBJ1-5; D unclear. Germline V CDR1 and CDR2: SGHVS, FQNEAQ. The germline V and J ends were trimmed by 5 bases and 1 base, with 12 bases remaining between them. The CDR3 is 15 residues long. CDR3 coding DNA: TGTGCCAGCAGCCTAAGACTGAGAAGCAATCAGCCCCAGCATTTT. Translated: CASSLRLRSNQPQHF.

The chain links TRBV3-1 to TRBJ2-3; tentative D call: TRBD2 (6 bases). The CDR3 is 16 residues long. The germline CDR1 and CDR2 sequences are LGHDT and YNNKEL (reference sequence). Trimming stripped 1 base from V and 3 bases from J, with 14 bases between. CDR3 sequence (DNA): TGTGCCAGCAGCCAAGCGGCCGGGACTTCAACAGATACGCAGTATTTT. Its protein product is CASSQAAGTSTDTQYF.

The gene calls are TRBV28 and TRBJ2-2; D may correspond to TRBD1 or TRBD2 (5 bases each). In germline, CDR1 is MDHEN, CDR2 SYDVKM. The CDR3 is made up of 16 amino acids. V was trimmed by 6 bases and J by 0 bases, leaving 14 bases between them. In nucleotides, the CDR3 is TGTGCCAGCAGCCGAACGGGACCGGCGAACACCGGGGAGCTGTTTTTT. Protein product: CASSRTGPANTGELFF.

The J gene is TRBJ2-3, the V gene TRBV10-3, with 12 bases fitting TRBD2. The CDR3 length is 14 residues. The germline CDR1 and CDR2 sequences are ENHRY and SYGVKD. V dropped 10 bases and J dropped 3; count of bases not matched to a gene: 5. The CDR3 spells CASSTSGSTDTQYF. CDR3 in DNA: TGTGCCAGTTCGACTAGCGGGAGTACAGATACGCAGTATTTT.

This clonotype was detected only a few times. The chain joins TRBV24-1 to TRBJ2-3; D may be TRBD2 (5 bases). V was clipped by 1 base and J by 4 bases, with 14 bases between them. Germline V lookup: CDR1 KGHDR, CDR2 SFDVKD. The CDR3 is made up of 16 amino acids. The CDR3 sequence is CATSDLRTGSADTQYF. CDR3 coding DNA: TGTGCCACCAGTGATTTAAGGACGGGGAGCGCAGATACGCAGTATTTT.

The sample holds a few counts of this clonotype. The chain couples TRBV20-1 to TRBJ2-1; 7 bases map to TRBD2. CDR1 and CDR2 from the germline V gene are DFQATT and SNEGSKA (reference sequence). The junction had 6 bases not matched to a gene; V was cut back by 1 base and J by 0 bases. This CDR3 region has 16 residues. The CDR3 is CSARVRAGSSYNEQFF. The CDR3 DNA reads TGCAGTGCTAGAGTACGAGCGGGGAGCTCCTACAATGAGCAGTTCTTC.

The rearrangement joins TRBV6-1 to TRBJ2-7, with 7 nucleotides matching TRBD1. Losses at the gene ends were 8 bases for V and 0 bases for J; bases not matched to a gene: 7. This CDR3 is built from 14 residues. The germline V gene encodes CDR1 MNHNS and CDR2 SASEGT. CDR3 residues: CASGGQASSYEQYF. In nucleotides, the CDR3 is TGTGCCAGCGGAGGACAGGCCAGCTCCTACGAGCAGTACTTC.

The gene calls are TRBV5-1 and TRBJ2-2; no definite D call. Germline V lookup: CDR1 SGHRS, CDR2 YFSETQ. The CDR3 totals 13 residues. V lost 0 bases to trimming and J lost 6 bases, with 6 bases between them. The CDR3 reads CASSLVISGELFF. The CDR3 nucleotides read TGCGCCAGCAGCTTGGTGATATCCGGGGAGCTGTTTTTT. Supplemented by reference TRBV5-1 and TRBJ2-2, the full variable domain reads KAGVTQTPRYLIKTRGQQVTLSCSPISGHRSVSWYQQTPGQGLQFLFEYFSETQRNKGNFPGRFSGRQFSNSRSEMNVSTLELGDSALYLCASSLVISGELFFGEGSRLTVL.

Only a few counts were recorded for this clonotype. Here the CDR3 DNA reads TGCAGTGCTAGAGATATCAAAGTTACTAGCGGAATAAACACCGGGGAGCTGTTTTTT. It encodes CSARDIKVTSGINTGELFF. The gene calls are TRBV20-1 and TRBJ2-2, with 8 positions matching TRBD2. V shed 0 bases and J 2 bases; nucleotides not matched to a gene: 14. Germline assignment: CDR1 DFQATT and CDR2 SNEGSKA (reference sequence). This CDR3 is built from 19 residues.

A single count supports this clonotype. This rearrangement joins TRBV5-6 to TRBJ2-7; 7 nucleotides align to TRBD2. Germline CDR1 reads SGHDT; CDR2 reads YYEEEE. Unmatched junction bases numbered 10, after V lost 4 bases and J lost 3 bases. This CDR3 is built from 15 residues. The CDR3 DNA follows: TGTGCCAGCAGCAGACCGCGCGGGAGTTTCTACGAGCAGTACTTC. This translates into CASSRPRGSFYEQYF.

The chain carries TRBV5-1 and TRBJ2-3; D ambiguous. Germline V CDR1 and CDR2: SGHRS, YFSETQ. Trimming removed 5 bases at V and 3 bases at J, with 13 bases between. The CDR3 runs to 14 residues. CDR3 in amino acids: CASSSNLVTDTQYF. The CDR3 nucleotides are TGCGCCAGCAGTTCTAACCTGGTAACAGATACGCAGTATTTT.

This clonotype turned up a few times. The rearrangement uses TRBV4-1 and TRBJ2-1; 10 nucleotides match TRBD2. The CDR3 is made up of 16 amino acids. V lost 4 bases and J lost 4; bases outside the gene matches: 7. CDR1 and CDR2 from the germline V gene are MGHRA and YSYEKL. CDR3 nucleotide sequence: TGCGCCAGCAGCCGAGATACTAGCGGGATTTACAATGAGCAGTTCTTC. Translating gives CASSRDTSGIYNEQFF.

This clonotype was seen a handful of times. V is TRBV29-1 and J is TRBJ2-2, with no clear D. V was shortened by 3 bases and J by 0 bases, with 11 bases between the two germline ends. The CDR3 spans 15 residues. CDR1 is SQVTM, CDR2 ANQGSEA, per germline. The CDR3 region has the DNA TGCAGCGTTGATCTGGGCTCTTCGAACACCGGGGAGCTGTTTTTT. Translating it yields CSVDLGSSNTGELFF.